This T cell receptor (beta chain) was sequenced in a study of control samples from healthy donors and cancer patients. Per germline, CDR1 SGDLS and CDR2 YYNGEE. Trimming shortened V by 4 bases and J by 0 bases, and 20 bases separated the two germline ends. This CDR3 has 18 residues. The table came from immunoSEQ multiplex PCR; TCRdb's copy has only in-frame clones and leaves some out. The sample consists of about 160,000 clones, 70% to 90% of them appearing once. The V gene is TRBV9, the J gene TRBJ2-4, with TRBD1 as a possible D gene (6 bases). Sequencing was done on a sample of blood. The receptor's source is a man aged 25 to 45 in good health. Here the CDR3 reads CASSLEGGSRLAKNIQYF. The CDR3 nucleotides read TGTGCCAGCAGCCTCGAAGGGGGATCACGTCTAGCCAAAAACATTCAGTACTTC.